These 17 T cell receptor beta chains came from one sample sequenced in a study of blood T cell repertoires in COVID-19. Data came from immunoSEQ multiplex PCR; TCRdb stores just in-frame clones and leaves some out. Among a few hundred thousand clones, approximately 84% were seen once, and the ten largest hold about 0.93%. Sequenced: PBMCs or T cells enriched from blood (not recorded which). Receptors originate from a woman in her 30s who had recovered from COVID-19.

The gene calls are TRBV5-1 and TRBJ2-7; 7 bases agree with TRBD2. There are 14 residues in the CDR3. CDR1 is SGHRS and CDR2 is YFSETQ in the germline V gene. V lost 1 base and J lost 4; bases outside the gene matches: 5. CDR3 DNA: TGCGCCAGCAGCTTGAGGCTAGCGGCGTACGAGCAGTACTTC. It specifies CASSLRLAAYEQYF.

This rearrangement joins TRBV7-6 to TRBJ2-2; 9 bases align to TRBD1. The length of the CDR3 is 14 residues. Trimming took 6 bases from V and 4 from J; bases not matched to a gene: 3. The V gene's germline CDR1 is SGHVS and CDR2 FNYEAQ. CDR3 DNA: TGTGCCAGCAGTTCGACAGGGGGCACCGGGGAGCTGTTTTTT. It yields the protein CASSSTGGTGELFF.

The chain has TRBV5-1 and TRBJ1-2, with unresolved D. There are 16 residues in the CDR3. V was clipped by 1 base and J by 1 base, with 14 bases between them. Per the germline V gene, CDR1 is SGHRS and CDR2 is YFSETQ. The CDR3 DNA sequence: TGCGCCAGCAGCTTGAACATCAGGAACCTTAACTATGGCTACACCTTC. This codes for CASSLNIRNLNYGYTF.

The chain is built from TRBV4-3 and TRBJ2-7, with TRBD2 as a possible D gene (7 bases). The CDR3 is 16 amino acids. The germline V and J ends were trimmed by 2 bases and 0 bases, with 14 bases remaining between them. The germline gives CDR1 LGHNA, CDR2 YSLEER. CDR3 coding DNA: TGCGCCAGCAGCCAACTAGGGGGGGGGTCCTCCTACGAGCAGTACTTC. It codes for CASSQLGGGSSYEQYF.

This rearrangement joins TRBV5-4 to TRBJ1-3; no clear D gene. Trimming removed 0 bases at V and 4 bases at J, with 8 bases between. This CDR3 comprises 14 residues. CDR1 SGHNT and CDR2 YYREEE come from the germline V gene (reference sequence). CDR3 coding DNA: TGTGCCAGCAGCTTGGCAGGTATCGGAAACACCATATATTTT. This encodes CASSLAGIGNTIYF.

A remark on this clone: Within the sample, other DNA sequences also encode this same CDR3. The chain combines TRBV5-1 with TRBJ2-7; possible D gene TRBD1, 6 bases. This CDR3 has 13 residues. The germline gives CDR1 SGHRS, CDR2 YFSETQ. Between the trimmed V and J ends, which lost 2 bases and 1 base, there was a span of 7 bases. The CDR3 sequence: CASSLGQSYEQYF. DNA of the CDR3: TGCGCCAGCAGCTTAGGACAGTCCTACGAGCAGTACTTC.

This clone was seen once. The CDR3 nucleotides read TGTGCCAGCAGTTTCAGGGAAGGCTCTGGAAACACCATATATTTT. Amino acids: CASSFREGSGNTIYF. This rearrangement joins TRBV27 to TRBJ1-3, with a tentative D call TRBD1 (5 bases). This CDR3 comprises 15 residues. V shed 3 bases and J shed 0 bases, with 9 bases lying between them. Germline V CDR1 and CDR2: MNHEY, SMNVEV (reference sequence).

The chain combines TRBV19 with TRBJ2-3; a weak D match, TRBD2 (5 bases). The CDR3 has 13 amino acids. V dropped 3 bases and J dropped 2 bases, with 6 bases sitting between them. Looked up from germline, CDR1 is LNHDA and CDR2 is SQIVND (reference sequence). The CDR3 DNA follows: TGTGCCAGTAGTATGGACTTCACAGATACGCAGTATTTT. This codes for CASSMDFTDTQYF.

The chain couples TRBV19 to TRBJ1-4, with 11 nucleotides matching TRBD1. CDR3 length: 15 residues. Germline V gene sequence: CDR1 LNHDA, CDR2 SQIVND (reference sequence). With V trimmed by 6 bases and J by 10 bases, 10 bases remained unmatched. The CDR3: CASRTTGTGGGKLFF. CDR3 coding DNA: TGTGCCAGTAGAACTACCGGGACAGGGGGGGGAAAACTGTTTTTT. Full variable domain (missing parts from reference TRBV19 and TRBJ1-4): DGGITQSPKYLFRKEGQNVTLSCEQNLNHDAMYWYRQDPGQGLRLIYYSQIVNDFQKGDIAEGYSVSREKKESFPLTVTSAQKNPTAFYLCASRTTGTGGGKLFFGSGTQLSVL.

The chain uses TRBV18 and TRBJ1-5; 7 bases are a match to TRBD1. The germline V gene has CDR1 KGHSH and CDR2 LQKENI. This CDR3 has 16 residues. V was clipped by 2 bases and J by 4 bases; unmatched bases: 8. The chain's CDR3 is CASSPSARGRNQPQHF. Written as DNA, the CDR3 is TGTGCCAGCTCACCATCAGCTAGGGGGCGTAATCAGCCCCAGCATTTT.

The rearrangement links TRBV7-9 to TRBJ1-1; D is uncertain. V shed 5 bases and J shed 5 bases, with 9 bases lying between them. The CDR3 consists of 12 residues. Germline lookup yields CDR1 SEHNR and CDR2 FQNEAQ (reference sequence). CDR3 sequence: CASSNGLTEAFF. CDR3 coding DNA: TGTGCCAGCAGCAACGGGTTGACTGAAGCTTTCTTT.

The V gene is TRBV9, the J gene TRBJ2-1; 8 bases align to TRBD1. Germline V gives CDR1 SGDLS, CDR2 YYNGEE. V was clipped by 0 bases and J by 7 bases; unmatched bases: 6. The CDR3 consists of 15 residues. CDR3 sequence: CASSVGQGAWNEQFF. CDR3 DNA sequence: TGTGCCAGCAGCGTAGGTCAGGGGGCTTGGAATGAGCAGTTCTTC.

The rearrangement joins TRBV4-3 to TRBJ1-1; no clear D gene. Trimming took off 1 base at V and 1 base at J, with 7 bases between the two ends. The CDR3 has 14 amino acids. Germline V gives CDR1 LGHNA, CDR2 YSLEER. CDR3 loop: CASSQAGGNTEAFF. The CDR3, as DNA: TGCGCCAGCAGCCAAGCGGGAGGGAACACTGAAGCTTTCTTT.

This chain joins TRBV25-1 and TRBJ1-1, with D unclear. Looked up from germline, CDR1 is MGHDK and CDR2 is SYGVNS. The ends were cut back, 6 bases at V and 2 bases at J, with 10 bases in the middle. The CDR3 length is 13 residues. The CDR3 sequence: CASRSQINTEAFF. DNA of the CDR3: TGTGCCAGCAGGTCTCAGATTAACACTGAAGCTTTCTTT. Complete variable domain (other parts from reference TRBV25-1 and TRBJ1-1): EADIYQTPRYLVIGTGKKITLECSQTMGHDKMYWYQQDPGMELHLIHYSYGVNSTEKGDLSSESTVSRIRTEHFPLTLESARPSHTSQYLCASRSQINTEAFFGQGTRLTVV.

J is TRBJ1-2 and V is TRBV28, with D perhaps matching TRBD1 (5 bases). The germline CDR1 and CDR2 sequences are MDHEN and SYDVKM. The length of the CDR3 is 15 residues. The V gene lost 5 bases and the J gene lost 3 bases, with 16 bases spanning the gap. CDR3 nucleotides: TGTGCCAGCAGTCCACAGGCCTTCCATGACTATGGCTACACCTTC. Translation: CASSPQAFHDYGYTF.

The chain employs TRBV5-4 and TRBJ2-3; the match to TRBD2 covers 9 bases. The germline CDR1 and CDR2 sequences are SGHNT and YYREEE (reference sequence). The CDR3 is 16 amino acids. V shed 0 bases, J shed 5 bases, and the junction held 7 bases outside the gene matches. CDR3 loop: CASSLDGGGAGDTQYF. Here the CDR3 DNA reads TGTGCCAGCAGCTTGGATGGCGGGGGGGCCGGAGATACGCAGTATTTT.

This chain joins TRBV7-8 and TRBJ1-6, with 9 bases matching TRBD1. Unmatched junction bases numbered 6, after V lost 5 bases and J lost 10 bases. Germline V gene lookup returns CDR1 SGHVS and CDR2 FQNEAQ. The CDR3 is 14 amino acids. The CDR3: CASSDRTGASPLHF. The CDR3 DNA reads as TGTGCCAGCAGCGATCGGACAGGGGCGTCACCCCTCCACTTT.